This TCR beta chain was found in a study of T-cell memory formation after mild COVID-19. Broader study findings: Shrinking CD4+ clones were chiefly CM and EM; CD8+ ones were chiefly EMRA.

TCRdb itself ran the 5' RACE reads through MiXCR, one entry per CDR3 protein. Of about 560,000 distinct CDR3 sequences listed, roughly 20% are singletons. A word on this clonotype: Its antigen remains unidentified.

The germline CDR1 and CDR2 sequences are LNHNV and YYDKDF (reference sequence). Trimming shortened V by 0 bases and J by 2 bases, and 7 bases separated the two germline ends. This CDR3 is 14 amino acids long. The TCR was taken from an adult woman who had mild COVID-19 (a few samples of this study predate the infection). Cell type and time point are not known. The sequenced sample consisted of PBMCs or a T cell subset sorted from them (not recorded which). The chain carries TRBV15 and TRBJ1-2; D is uncertain. The CDR3 region has the DNA TGTGCCACCAGCAGAGATCCAGTGAACTATGGCTACACCTTC. It is translated as CATSRDPVNYGYTF.